This T cell receptor beta chain was profiled in a study of T-cell reconstitution after alpha-beta-depleted transplantation in children. Findings and limits, study-wide: One year post-transplant, T-cell counts and diversity were largely derived from T cells produced anew. Surviving thymic progenitors and recipient T cells were the source of high TCRbeta diversity at day 60 in some patients.

The CDR3 extends over 14 amino acids. Looked up from germline, CDR1 is MNHNS and CDR2 is SASEGT. Unmatched junction bases numbered 12, after V lost 9 bases and J lost 5 bases. Using unique molecular identifiers, the investigators prepared the TCRbeta library. TCRdb processed the PCR reads anew with MiXCR; each CDR3 protein has one entry. The data contain some 310,000 distinct CDR3 sequences, about a quarter of them seen just once; the ten biggest clones take up about a tenth. This clonotype was observed a few times. Its antigen is not identified. This clonotype was sampled from a male patient between 10 and 17 years old who had a stem cell transplant for acute lymphoblastic leukemia, so the T cells may come from the graft donor. The starting material was PBMCs, mostly from graft donor cells, obtained 180 days after TCRalphabeta/CD19-depleted stem cell transplant. The gene calls are TRBV6-1 and TRBJ1-2; the match to TRBD1 covers 7 bases. CDR3 nucleotide sequence: TGTGCCAGTCGGCCGACAGGGAGGTGGTATGGCTACACCTTC. Its protein is CASRPTGRWYGYTF.